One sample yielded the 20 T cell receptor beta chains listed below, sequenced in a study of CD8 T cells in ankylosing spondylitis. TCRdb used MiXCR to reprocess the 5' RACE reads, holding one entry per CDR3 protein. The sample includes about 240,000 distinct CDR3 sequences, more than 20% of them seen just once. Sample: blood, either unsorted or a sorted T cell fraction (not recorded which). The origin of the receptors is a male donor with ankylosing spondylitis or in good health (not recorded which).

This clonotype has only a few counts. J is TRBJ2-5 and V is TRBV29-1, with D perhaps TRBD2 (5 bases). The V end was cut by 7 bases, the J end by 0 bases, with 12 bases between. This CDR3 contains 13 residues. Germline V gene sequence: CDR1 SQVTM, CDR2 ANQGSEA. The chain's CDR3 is CSGDAGYQETQYF. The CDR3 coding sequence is TGCAGCGGGGATGCGGGCTACCAAGAGACCCAGTACTTC.

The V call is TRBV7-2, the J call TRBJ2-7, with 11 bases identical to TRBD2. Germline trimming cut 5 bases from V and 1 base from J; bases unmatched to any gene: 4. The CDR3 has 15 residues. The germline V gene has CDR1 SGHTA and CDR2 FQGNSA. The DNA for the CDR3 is TGTGCCAGCAGCCCCCGGACTAGCGGGTCCTACGAGCAGTACTTC. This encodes CASSPRTSGSYEQYF.

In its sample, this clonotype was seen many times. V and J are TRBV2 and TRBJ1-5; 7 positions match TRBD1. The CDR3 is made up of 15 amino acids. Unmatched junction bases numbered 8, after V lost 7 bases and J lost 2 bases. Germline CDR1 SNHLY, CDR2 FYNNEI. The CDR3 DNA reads TGTGCCAGCACACAGGGGCTCTTCGGCAATCAGCCCCAGCATTTT. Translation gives CASTQGLFGNQPQHF.

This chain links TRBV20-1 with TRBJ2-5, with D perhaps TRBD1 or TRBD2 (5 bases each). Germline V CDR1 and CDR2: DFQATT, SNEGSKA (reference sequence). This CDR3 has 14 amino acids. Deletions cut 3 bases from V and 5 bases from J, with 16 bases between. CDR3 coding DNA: TGCAGTGCTAGCGACTTGGGGGTGGCGGAGACCCAGTACTTC. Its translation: CSASDLGVAETQYF.

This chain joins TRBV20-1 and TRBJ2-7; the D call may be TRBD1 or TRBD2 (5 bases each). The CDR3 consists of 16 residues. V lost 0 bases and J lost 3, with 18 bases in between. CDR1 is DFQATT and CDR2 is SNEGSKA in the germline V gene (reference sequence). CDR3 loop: CSARDRGAGSYYEQYF. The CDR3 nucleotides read TGCAGTGCTAGAGATCGAGGGGCAGGGAGCTACTACGAGCAGTACTTC.

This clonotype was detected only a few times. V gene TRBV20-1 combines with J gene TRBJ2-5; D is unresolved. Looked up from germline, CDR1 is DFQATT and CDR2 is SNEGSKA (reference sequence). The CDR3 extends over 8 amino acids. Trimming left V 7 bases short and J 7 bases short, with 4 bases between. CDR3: CSVGTQYF. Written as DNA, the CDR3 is TGCAGTGTGGGGACCCAGTACTTC.

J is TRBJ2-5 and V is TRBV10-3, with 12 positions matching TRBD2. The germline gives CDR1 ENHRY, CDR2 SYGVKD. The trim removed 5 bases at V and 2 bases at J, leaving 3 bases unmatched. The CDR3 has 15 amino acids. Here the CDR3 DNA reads TGTGCCATCAGTTCGACTAGCGGGGGTCAAGAGACCCAGTACTTC. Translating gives CAISSTSGGQETQYF.

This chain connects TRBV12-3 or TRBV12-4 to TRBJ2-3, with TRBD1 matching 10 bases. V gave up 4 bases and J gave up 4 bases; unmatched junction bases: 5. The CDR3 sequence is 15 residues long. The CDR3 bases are TGTGCCAGCAGTTCCGACAGGGGGCGGGCAGATACGCAGTATTTT. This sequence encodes CASSSDRGRADTQYF.

The CDR3 region is CASSGSEETQYF. CDR3 coding DNA: TGCGCCAGCAGTGGTAGCGAGGAGACCCAGTACTTC. The genes are TRBV10-1 and TRBJ2-5, with D perhaps matching TRBD2 (5 bases). The germline gives CDR1 WNHNN, CDR2 SYGVQD (reference sequence). Trimming removed 4 bases at V and 5 bases at J, with 8 bases between. The CDR3 is 12 residues long.

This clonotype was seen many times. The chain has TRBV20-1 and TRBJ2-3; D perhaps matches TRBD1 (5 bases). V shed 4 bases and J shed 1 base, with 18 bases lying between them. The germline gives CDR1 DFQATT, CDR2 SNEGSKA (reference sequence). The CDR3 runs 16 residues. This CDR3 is CSATDPRESGTDTQYF. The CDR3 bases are TGCAGTGCTACTGACCCCAGGGAATCGGGCACAGATACGCAGTATTTT.

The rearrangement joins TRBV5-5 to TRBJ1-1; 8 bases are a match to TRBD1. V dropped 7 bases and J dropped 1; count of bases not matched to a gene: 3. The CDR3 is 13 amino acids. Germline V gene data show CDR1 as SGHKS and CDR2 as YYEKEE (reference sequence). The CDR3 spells CASLQGANTEAFF. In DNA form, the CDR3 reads TGTGCCAGCCTCCAGGGGGCGAACACTGAAGCTTTCTTT.

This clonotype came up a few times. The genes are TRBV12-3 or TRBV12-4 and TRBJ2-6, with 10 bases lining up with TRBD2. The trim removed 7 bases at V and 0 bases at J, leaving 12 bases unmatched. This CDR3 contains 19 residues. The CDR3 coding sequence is TGTGCCAGCACCGGTCTAGCGGGGGTGAAAACCTCTGGGGCCAACGTCCTGACTTTC. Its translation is CASTGLAGVKTSGANVLTF.

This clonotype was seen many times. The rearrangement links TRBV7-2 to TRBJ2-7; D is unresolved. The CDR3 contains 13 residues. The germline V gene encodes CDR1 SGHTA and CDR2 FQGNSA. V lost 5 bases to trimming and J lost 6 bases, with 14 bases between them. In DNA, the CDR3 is TGTGCCAGCAGCACTCTTAGGGCTTCCGAGCAGTACTTC. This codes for CASSTLRASEQYF.

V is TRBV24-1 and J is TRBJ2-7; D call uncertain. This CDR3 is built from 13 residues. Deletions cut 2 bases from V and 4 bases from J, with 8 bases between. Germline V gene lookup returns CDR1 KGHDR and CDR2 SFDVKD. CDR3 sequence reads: CATSDSLKYEQYF. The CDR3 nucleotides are TGTGCCACCAGTGATTCTCTAAAATACGAGCAGTACTTC.

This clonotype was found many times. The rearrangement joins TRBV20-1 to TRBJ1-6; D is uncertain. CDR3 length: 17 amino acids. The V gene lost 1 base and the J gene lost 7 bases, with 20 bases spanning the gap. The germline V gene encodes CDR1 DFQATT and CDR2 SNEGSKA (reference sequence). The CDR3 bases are TGCAGTGCTAGAGTTCGTGGTCCCTCCCCTGGGAATTCACCCCTCCACTTT. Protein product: CSARVRGPSPGNSPLHF.

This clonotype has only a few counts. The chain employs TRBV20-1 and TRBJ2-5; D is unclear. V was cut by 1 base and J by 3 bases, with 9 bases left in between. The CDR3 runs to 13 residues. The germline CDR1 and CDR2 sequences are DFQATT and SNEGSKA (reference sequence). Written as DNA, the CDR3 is TGCAGTGCTAGAGCCCCTGTGAAAGAGACCCAGTACTTC. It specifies CSARAPVKETQYF.

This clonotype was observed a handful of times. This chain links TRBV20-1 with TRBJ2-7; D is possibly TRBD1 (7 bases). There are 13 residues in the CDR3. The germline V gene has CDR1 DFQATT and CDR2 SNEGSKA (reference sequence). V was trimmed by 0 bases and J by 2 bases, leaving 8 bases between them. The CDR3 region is CSARDRGAYEQYF. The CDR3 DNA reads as TGCAGTGCTAGAGACAGGGGGGCCTACGAGCAGTACTTC.

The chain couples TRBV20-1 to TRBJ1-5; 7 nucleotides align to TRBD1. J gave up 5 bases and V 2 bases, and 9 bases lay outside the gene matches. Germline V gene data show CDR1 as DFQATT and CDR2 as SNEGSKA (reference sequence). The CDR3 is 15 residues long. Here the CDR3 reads CSARSLQGSDQPQHF. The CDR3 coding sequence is TGCAGTGCTAGAAGCCTACAGGGGTCGGATCAGCCCCAGCATTTT.

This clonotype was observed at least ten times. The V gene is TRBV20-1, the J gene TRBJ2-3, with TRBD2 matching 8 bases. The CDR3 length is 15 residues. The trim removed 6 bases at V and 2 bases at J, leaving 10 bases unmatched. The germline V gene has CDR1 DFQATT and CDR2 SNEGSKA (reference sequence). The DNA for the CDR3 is TGCAGTGCCATATGGGGCGGGGGGAACACAGATACGCAGTATTTT. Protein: CSAIWGGGNTDTQYF.

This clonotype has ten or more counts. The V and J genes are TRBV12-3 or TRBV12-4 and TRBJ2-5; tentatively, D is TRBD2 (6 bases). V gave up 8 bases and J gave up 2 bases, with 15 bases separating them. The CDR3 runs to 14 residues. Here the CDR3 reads CASRRGAGQETQYF. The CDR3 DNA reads TGTGCCAGCCGCCGAGGGGCGGGGCAAGAGACCCAGTACTTC.